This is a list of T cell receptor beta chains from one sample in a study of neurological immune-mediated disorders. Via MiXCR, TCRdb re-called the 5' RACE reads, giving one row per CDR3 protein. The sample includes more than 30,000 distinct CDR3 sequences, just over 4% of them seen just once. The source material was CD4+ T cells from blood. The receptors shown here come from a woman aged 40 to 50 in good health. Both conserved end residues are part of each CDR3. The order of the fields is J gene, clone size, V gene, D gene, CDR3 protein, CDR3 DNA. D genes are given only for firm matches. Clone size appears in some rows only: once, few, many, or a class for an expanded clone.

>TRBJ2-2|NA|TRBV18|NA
CASSPVIISGQNTGELFF
TGTGCCAGCTCACCAGTTATTATATCGGGACAGAACACCGGGGAGCTGTTTTTT
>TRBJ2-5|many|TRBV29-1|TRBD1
CSVRDSGETQYF
TGCAGCGTACGGGACAGCGGAGAGACCCAGTACTTC
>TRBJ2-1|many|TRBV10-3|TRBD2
CAIKLAGTNEQFF
TGTGCCATCAAACTAGCGGGGACCAATGAGCAGTTCTTC
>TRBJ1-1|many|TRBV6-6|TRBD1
CASSYRGRGTEAFF
TGTGCCAGCAGTTACAGGGGGCGAGGGACTGAAGCTTTCTTT
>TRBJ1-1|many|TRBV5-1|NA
CASSPPRNTEAFF
TGCGCCAGCAGCCCTCCACGGAACACTGAAGCTTTCTTT
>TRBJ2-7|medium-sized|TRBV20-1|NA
CSALLTRNLYEQYF
TGCAGTGCCCTACTCACCCGCAATCTCTACGAGCAGTACTTC
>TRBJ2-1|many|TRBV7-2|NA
CASSSPGGGIQGGEQFF
TGTGCCAGCAGCTCCCCAGGCGGGGGCATCCAGGGCGGTGAGCAGTTCTTC
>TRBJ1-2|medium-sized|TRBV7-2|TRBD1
CASSTPGQLWGYTF
TGTGCCAGCAGCACACCGGGACAGCTATGGGGCTACACCTTC
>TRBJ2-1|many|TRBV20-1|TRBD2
CSASRLAGQNEQFF
TGCAGTGCTAGTCGACTAGCGGGACAGAATGAGCAGTTCTTC
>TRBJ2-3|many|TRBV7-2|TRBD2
CASSPRLAGGTDTQYF
TGTGCCAGCAGCCCCCGACTAGCGGGGGGGACCGACACGCAGTATTTT
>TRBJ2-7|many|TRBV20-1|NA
CSARASSSYEQYF
TGCAGTGCCCGGGCTAGCAGCTCCTACGAGCAGTACTTC
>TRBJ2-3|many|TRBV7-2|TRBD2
CASSSTSGPSDTQYF
TGTGCCAGCAGCTCTACTAGCGGGCCTTCAGATACGCAGTATTTT
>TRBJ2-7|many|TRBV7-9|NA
CASSLKAYEQYF
TGTGCCAGCAGCTTGAAAGCCTACGAGCAGTACTTC
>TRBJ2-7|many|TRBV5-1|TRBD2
CASRAASGYTYEQYF
TGCGCCAGCAGAGCGGCTAGCGGATATACCTACGAGCAGTACTTC
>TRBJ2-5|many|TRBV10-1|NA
CASSGQARPETQYF
TGCGCCAGCAGTGGCCAAGCGCGACCGGAGACCCAGTACTTC
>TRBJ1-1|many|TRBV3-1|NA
CASSLGIGTLNTEAFF
TGTGCCAGCAGCCTTGGGATTGGGACACTGAACACTGAAGCTTTCTTT
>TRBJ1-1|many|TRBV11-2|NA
CASSSSDRRTEAFF
TGTGCCAGCAGCTCCTCCGACAGGCGGACTGAAGCTTTCTTT
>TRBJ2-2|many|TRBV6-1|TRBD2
CASSEWGGGGELFF
TGTGCCAGCAGTGAATGGGGGGGGGGCGGGGAGCTGTTTTTT
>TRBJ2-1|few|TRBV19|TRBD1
CASSSRTGGSSYNEQFF
TGTGCCAGTAGTTCCCGGACAGGGGGCAGCTCCTACAATGAGCAGTTCTTC
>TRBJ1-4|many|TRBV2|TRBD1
CAGRTGREKLFF
TGTGCCGGCCGGACAGGACGGGAAAAACTGTTTTTT
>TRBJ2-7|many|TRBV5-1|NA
CASSSSVSSYEQYF
TGCGCCAGCAGCTCTAGTGTTTCGTCCTACGAGCAGTACTTC
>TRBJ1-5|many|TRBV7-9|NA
CASSLETGSQHF
TGTGCCAGCAGCTTAGAGACGGGTTCCCAGCATTTT
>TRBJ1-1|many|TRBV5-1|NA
CASRNGPTLAKGRNTEAFF
TGCGCCAGCAGGAACGGCCCAACACTCGCGAAAGGGCGGAACACTGAAGCTTTCTTT
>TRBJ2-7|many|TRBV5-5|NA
CASSPGPITYEQYF
TGTGCCAGCAGCCCAGGACCGATCACCTACGAGCAGTACTTC
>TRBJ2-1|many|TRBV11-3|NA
CASSLDQGHPNEQFF
TGTGCCAGCAGCTTAGATCAGGGTCACCCGAATGAGCAGTTCTTC
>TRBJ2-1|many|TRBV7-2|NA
CASSSPPGRVADEQFF
TGTGCCAGCAGCTCCCCGCCGGGCAGGGTAGCAGATGAGCAGTTCTTC
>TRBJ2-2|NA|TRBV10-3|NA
CAISDRGAVTGELFF
TGTGCCATCAGTGATCGAGGGGCGGTGACCGGGGAGCTGTTTTTT
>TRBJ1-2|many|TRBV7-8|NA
CASSLEERGPWGYTF
TGTGCCAGCAGCTTAGAGGAGAGAGGGCCATGGGGCTACACCTTC
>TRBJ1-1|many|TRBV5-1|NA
CASSSDMNTEAFF
TGCGCCAGCAGTTCTGACATGAACACTGAAGCTTTCTTT
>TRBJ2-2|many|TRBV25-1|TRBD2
CASSDSGRRELFF
TGTGCCAGCAGTGATTCCGGGAGGAGGGAGCTGTTTTTT
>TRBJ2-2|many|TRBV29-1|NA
CSVDTTNTGELFF
TGCAGCGTTGACACAACGAACACCGGGGAGCTGTTTTTT
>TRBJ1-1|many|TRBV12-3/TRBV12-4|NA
CASTGRGEAFF
TGTGCCAGCACCGGGCGGGGTGAAGCTTTCTTT
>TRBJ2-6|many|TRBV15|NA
CATSPRGGSGANVLTF
TGTGCCACCAGCCCGAGGGGGGGCTCTGGGGCCAACGTCCTGACTTTC
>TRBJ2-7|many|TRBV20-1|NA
CSASGGASIFSEQYF
TGCAGTGCTAGTGGAGGGGCCTCTATCTTCTCCGAGCAGTACTTC
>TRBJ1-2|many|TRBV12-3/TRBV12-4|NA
CASSSSTGHNGYTF
NA
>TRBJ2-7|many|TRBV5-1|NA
CASSYKQDRQTYEQYF
TGCGCCAGCAGCTATAAACAAGACAGGCAAACCTACGAGCAGTACTTC
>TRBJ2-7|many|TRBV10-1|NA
CASTPAGSPYEQYF
TGCGCCAGCACCCCGGCAGGGTCGCCCTACGAGCAGTACTTC
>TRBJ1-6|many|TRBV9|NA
CASSVEGGPPLHF
TGTGCCAGCAGCGTAGAGGGGGGGCCACCCCTCCACTTT
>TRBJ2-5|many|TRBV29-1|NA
CSVVHQQETQYF
TGCAGCGTTGTCCACCAACAAGAGACCCAGTACTTC
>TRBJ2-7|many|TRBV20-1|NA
CSAPGLAYEQYF
TGCAGTGCCCCTGGGCTAGCGTACGAGCAGTACTTC
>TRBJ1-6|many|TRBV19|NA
CASSIAALSDSPLHF
TGTGCCAGTAGTATAGCCGCCCTGTCCGATTCACCCCTCCACTTT
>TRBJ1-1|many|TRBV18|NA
CASSATLDSRANTEAFF
TGTGCCAGCTCTGCGACCCTGGACAGCCGGGCGAACACTGAAGCTTTCTTT
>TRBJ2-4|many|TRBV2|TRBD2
CASSVTSGVKNIQYF
TGTGCCAGCAGTGTGACTAGCGGGGTTAAAAACATTCAGTACTTC
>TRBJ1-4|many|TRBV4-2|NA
CASSPRTGATNEKLFF
TGTGCCAGCAGCCCTCGGACGGGTGCAACTAATGAAAAACTGTTTTTT
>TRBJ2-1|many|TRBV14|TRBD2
CASSQDLSSGSWYEQFF
TGTGCCAGCAGCCAAGATCTTAGTAGCGGGAGTTGGTATGAGCAGTTCTTC